The rows below give T cell receptor beta chains drawn from one sample of a study of CD4 T cells in relation to SARS-CoV-2 and coronaviruses. No antigen has been assigned to these receptors. Generated by immunoSEQ multiplex PCR, the TCRdb table keeps only in-frame clones and is missing some. Among under 30,000 clones listed, around 72% were seen once. The sample taken for sequencing was CD4+ T cells from PBMCs, cultured in vitro. The receptors come from a human donor in good health. CDR3s include the opening cysteine and the closing phenylalanine or tryptophan. D genes are given only for firm matches. A clone size is listed for some rows: how often the clone was seen (once, few, many), or a class if it is expanded.

J gene,D gene,clone size,V gene,CDR3 DNA,CDR3 protein
TRBJ1-1,NA,few,TRBV3-1/TRBV3-2,TGTGCCAGCAGCCAAGGACAGAGTGCTTTCTTT,CASSQGQSAFF
TRBJ2-7,TRBD2,few,TRBV6-2/TRBV6-3,TGTGCCAGCAGTTACGAGGGACTAGCTTCGGGGGAGCAGTACTTC,CASSYEGLASGEQYF
TRBJ2-1,NA,NA,TRBV6-5,TGTGCCAGCAGTTACTCGGGCGGGTATGCTTACAATGAGCAGTTCTTC,CASSYSGGYAYNEQFF
TRBJ2-2,NA,NA,TRBV5-1,TGCGCCAGCAGGGAAACTACCGGGGAGCTGTTTTTT,CASRETTGELFF
TRBJ1-2,NA,NA,TRBV6-5,TGTGCCAGCAGTTCCCCCGGGAGGAGTACTTATGGCTACACCTTC,CASSSPGRSTYGYTF
TRBJ1-3,NA,NA,TRBV7-2,TGTGCCAGCAGCTTCTCCCCGTCCTCGGCGAGCTCTGGAAACACCATATATTTT,CASSFSPSSASSGNTIYF
TRBJ1-1,NA,NA,TRBV3-1/TRBV3-2,TGTGCCAGCAGCCTCGTGGACCTGAACACTGAAGCTTTCTTT,CASSLVDLNTEAFF
TRBJ1-1,NA,few,TRBV7-2,TGTGCCAGCAGCTCGCAAAATAACCCTCCGAACACTGAAGCTTTCTTT,CASSSQNNPPNTEAFF
TRBJ2-3,TRBD1,NA,TRBV24-1,TGTGCCACCAGCGCCGGACAGGGGGTGACAGATACGCAGTATTTT,CATSAGQGVTDTQYF
TRBJ2-3,TRBD2,NA,TRBV5-1,TGCGCCAGCAGAGTAGCGGGGGGGTCGGATACGCAGTATTTT,CASRVAGGSDTQYF
TRBJ1-1,NA,NA,TRBV5-1,TGCGCCAGCAGTAGAGGGGTGAACACTGAAGCTTTCTTT,CASSRGVNTEAFF
TRBJ2-1,NA,once,TRBV13,TGTGCCAGCAGCTTCCTCAGGGTCACCTACAATGAGCAGTTCTTC,CASSFLRVTYNEQFF
TRBJ1-6,NA,NA,TRBV5-4,TGTGCCAGCAGCTTGGTTGAGGGGAATGATTCACCCCTCCACTTT,CASSLVEGNDSPLHF
TRBJ1-1,NA,NA,TRBV7-8,TGTGCCAGCAGCCGTACTGTGAACACTGAAGCTTTCTTT,CASSRTVNTEAFF
TRBJ2-5,NA,NA,TRBV2,TGTGCCAGCAGTGAGGAGACCCAGTACTTC,CASSEETQYF
TRBJ2-3,NA,NA,TRBV4-3,TGCGCCAGCAGCCAACCCCTACAACCAGATACGCAGTATTTT,CASSQPLQPDTQYF
TRBJ1-5,NA,few,TRBV19,TGTGCCAGTACCGGTCGAGGGACCGGTGAGGCCCAGCATTTT,CASTGRGTGEAQHF
TRBJ1-1,NA,NA,TRBV10-3,TGTGCCATCCGACCGGTTTCGGACACTGAAGCTTTCTTT,CAIRPVSDTEAFF
TRBJ2-7,TRBD1,NA,TRBV4-3,TGCGCCAGCAGCCAAGAGAACAGGGGGTCCTACGAGCAGTACTTC,CASSQENRGSYEQYF
TRBJ1-1,NA,NA,TRBV20-1,TGCAGTGCTACAGGGAACACTGAAGCTTTCTTT,CSATGNTEAFF
TRBJ2-5,NA,NA,TRBV24-1,TGTGCCACCAGTGACGCTGGGTCGCCAGGAGAGACCCAGTACTTC,CATSDAGSPGETQYF
TRBJ1-1,NA,NA,TRBV7-2,TGTGCCAGCAGCCATACAACCGGGAGATCTGAAGCTTTCTTT,CASSHTTGRSEAFF
TRBJ1-1,TRBD1,NA,TRBV4-1,TGCGCCAGCAGCCAAGGTCACAGCAGGGGGGCTGAAGCTTTCTTT,CASSQGHSRGAEAFF
TRBJ1-3,NA,NA,TRBV5-1,TGCGCCAGCAGCTTCTCCGGGCCGGTCGTTGGAAACACCATATATTTT,CASSFSGPVVGNTIYF
TRBJ2-1,TRBD2,once,TRBV19,TGTGCCAGTAGTAGGCAGCGGGGGGCCTCCTACAATGAGCAGTTCTTC,CASSRQRGASYNEQFF
TRBJ1-4,NA,NA,TRBV12-3/TRBV12-4,TGTGCCTGCATGAGGGGAGGGGATGAAAAACTGTTTTTT,CACMRGGDEKLFF
TRBJ2-1,NA,NA,TRBV12-1,TGTGCCAGCAGCTTTGCTCGGACTAGCGGGGGCCAATACAATGAGCAGTTCTTC,CASSFARTSGGQYNEQFF
TRBJ1-3,NA,NA,TRBV6-5,TGTGCCAGCATCTCTGGAAACACCATATATTTT,CASISGNTIYF
TRBJ1-2,TRBD1,NA,TRBV5-1,TGCGCCAGCAGCAGGACAGGGGACCTCTATGGCTACACCTTC,CASSRTGDLYGYTF
TRBJ1-2,NA,once,TRBV20-1,TGCAGTGCTAGTGATAGAGGGAGCTATGGCTACACCTTC,CSASDRGSYGYTF
TRBJ2-3,TRBD1,few,TRBV29-1,TGCAGCGTTGAAACAGGGGGTTTTACAGATACGCAGTATTTT,CSVETGGFTDTQYF
TRBJ1-2,NA,NA,TRBV19,TGTGCCAGTAGTATTCGGGGGATCCATGGCTACACCTTC,CASSIRGIHGYTF
TRBJ2-1,TRBD1,NA,TRBV29-1,TGCAGCTCCTCCGGGACAGGGGATAATGAGCAGTTCTTC,CSSSGTGDNEQFF
TRBJ1-2,TRBD1,NA,TRBV10-2,TGCGCCAGCAGTGTGGGACAGAACTATGGCTACACCTTC,CASSVGQNYGYTF
TRBJ1-1,TRBD1,NA,TRBV19,TGTGCCAGTAGGACCAGGGGGTACACTGAAGCTTTCTTT,CASRTRGYTEAFF
TRBJ1-2,NA,NA,TRBV2,TGTGCCAGCAGTGATGGGGGTATCGCGGCTAACTATGGCTACACCTTC,CASSDGGIAANYGYTF
TRBJ1-2,TRBD1,NA,TRBV6-2/TRBV6-3,TGTGCCAGCAGTTACGGGGACAGGAACACTAACTATGGCTACACCTTC,CASSYGDRNTNYGYTF
TRBJ2-1,TRBD2,NA,TRBV4-1,TGCGCCAGCAGCCAAATTCATTCCGGGACTAGCGGGGGCTATCCCTACAATGAGCAGTTCTTC,CASSQIHSGTSGGYPYNEQFF
TRBJ1-5,NA,NA,TRBV19,TGTGCCAGTAGTTATGGGGGACCCCAGCCCCAGCATTTT,CASSYGGPQPQHF
TRBJ1-4,NA,NA,TRBV20-1,TGCAGTGGCATGGCCGGTGAAAAACTGTTTTTT,CSGMAGEKLFF
TRBJ1-5,NA,NA,TRBV2,TGTGCCAGCAGTGGGAACAATCAGCCCCAGCATTTT,CASSGNNQPQHF
TRBJ2-6,TRBD1,NA,TRBV7-2,TGTGCCAGCAGCGACGGGCAGGGGGCGATCGGGGCCAACGTCCTGACTTTC,CASSDGQGAIGANVLTF
TRBJ2-1,NA,once,TRBV19,TGTGCCAGTAGTATTCCCCCCCGCAATGAGCAGTTCTTC,CASSIPPRNEQFF
TRBJ1-1,NA,NA,TRBV7-8,TGTGCCAGCAGCTTAGGGGGAGGGTCAGGGGTGTACACTGAAGCTTTCTTT,CASSLGGGSGVYTEAFF
TRBJ2-5,NA,NA,TRBV5-5,TGTGCCAGCAGCCTCCTGGGACGCCAAGAGACCCAGTACTTC,CASSLLGRQETQYF
TRBJ1-1,NA,few,TRBV2,TGTGCCAGCAGTGGAGCCAGCAACACTGAAGCTTTCTTT,CASSGASNTEAFF
TRBJ1-6,TRBD1,few,TRBV7-9,TGTGCCAGCAGCTTTGAGGACAGGGATTCACCCCTCCACTTT,CASSFEDRDSPLHF
TRBJ2-3,NA,NA,TRBV5-1,TGCGCCAGCAGCTTGGGTAGTCAGGGCACAGATACGCAGTATTTT,CASSLGSQGTDTQYF
TRBJ1-1,TRBD1,few,TRBV11-1,TGTGCCAGCAGCCCAAGGACAGGTCTGAACACTGAAGCTTTCTTT,CASSPRTGLNTEAFF